This TCR beta chain was sequenced for a study of blood T cell repertoires in COVID-19. For recovered donors of Cohort 3, there were two negative PCRs, clearance, or symptom resolution. Repertoires were generated with immunoSEQ multiplex PCR, while TCRdb's copy carries only in-frame clones and drops some. The sample has fewer than 250,000 clones; more than 70% are singletons. Germline assignment: CDR1 MDHEN and CDR2 SYDVKM. Trimming stripped 8 bases from V and 4 bases from J, with 12 bases between. This CDR3 is 13 amino acids long. Sequenced: PBMCs or T cells enriched from blood (not recorded which). The chain links TRBV28 to TRBJ1-5; D perhaps matches TRBD1 (5 bases). The source is a woman between 45 and 60 years old who had recovered from COVID-19. The CDR3 here is CASLLQGNQPQHF. The CDR3 DNA sequence: TGTGCCAGCTTACTCCAGGGAAATCAGCCCCAGCATTTT.